This TCR beta chain derives from a study of blood T cell repertoires in COVID-19. On the study more broadly: PBMCs, B-cell-depleted T cells, or T cells provided the cDNA or gDNA that made up the material.

How the authors handled the data: Estimates of nucleated cell counts were drawn from the amplification of reference gene primers. Sequencing was performed with immunoSEQ multiplex PCR; in TCRdb, only in-frame clones are kept and a portion is missing. The V and J calls and clone size are taken from that table; D and trimming were inferred from the DNA. The sample has roughly 59,000 clones; around 80% are singletons. The germline gives CDR1 KGHDR, CDR2 SFDVKD. The CDR3 covers 16 residues. The V and J ends lost 3 bases and 8 bases, in that order; junction bases with no gene match: 8. The sample consisted of peripheral blood. The sequence came from a man at least 80 years old with acute or convalescent COVID-19. The chain recombines TRBV24-1 with TRBJ2-1, with 11 bases identical to TRBD2. This CDR3 reads CATSDATSGNPHEQFF. The CDR3 nucleotides read TGTGCCACCAGTGATGCGACTAGCGGGAACCCCCATGAGCAGTTCTTC.